The rows below give T cell receptor beta chains drawn from one sample of a study of OX40 agonist ivuxolimab in advanced cancers. The method was immunoSEQ multiplex PCR; TCRdb's version includes in-frame clones alone and lacks a portion of them. Of around 67,000 clones in the sample, 70% to 90% were seen once. Material: CD4+ or CD8+ T cells sorted from blood, obtained in a trial of the OX40 agonist ivuxolimab. Receptors were obtained from an adult with an advanced solid tumor such as melanoma, head and neck, liver or kidney cancer. CDR3s include the opening cysteine and the closing phenylalanine or tryptophan. The order of the fields is J gene, V gene, D gene, clone size, CDR3 DNA, CDR3 protein. The D gene is left open where the match is weak. Size values are once, few and many counts, or a class for expanded clones, and some rows have none.

j_call: TRBJ2-1
v_call: TRBV7-2
d_call: .
clone_size: once
cdr3_nt: TGTGCCAGCAGCTTGGAGCGGGTGAGGGAGCAGTTCTTC
cdr3_aa: CASSLERVREQFF

j_call: TRBJ2-3
v_call: TRBV11-2
d_call: .
clone_size: .
cdr3_nt: TGTGCCAGCAGCTTTGGGTCTTATGTTAGCGGAGACACAGATACGCAGTATTTT
cdr3_aa: CASSFGSYVSGDTDTQYF

j_call: TRBJ2-7
v_call: TRBV7-2
d_call: .
clone_size: .
cdr3_nt: TGTGCCAGCAGCCCTCCGAAAGGAGGGAGTAAGGCCTACGAGCAGTACTTC
cdr3_aa: CASSPPKGGSKAYEQYF

j_call: TRBJ1-5
v_call: TRBV30
d_call: .
clone_size: .
cdr3_nt: TGTGCCTGGACCAAGCAGGGTATCAGCAATCAGCCCCAGCATTTT
cdr3_aa: CAWTKQGISNQPQHF

j_call: TRBJ1-1
v_call: TRBV27
d_call: .
clone_size: .
cdr3_nt: TGTGCCAGCAGTTTTGGAGTTCTCACTGAAGCTTTCTTT
cdr3_aa: CASSFGVLTEAFF

j_call: TRBJ2-1
v_call: TRBV28
d_call: TRBD2
clone_size: .
cdr3_nt: TGTGCCAGCAGTCCACTCACCGGACTAGAAGCTTACAATGAGCAGTTCTTC
cdr3_aa: CASSPLTGLEAYNEQFF

j_call: TRBJ2-3
v_call: TRBV15
d_call: TRBD2
clone_size: few
cdr3_nt: TGTGCCACCAGCAGACTCGGGACTAGCGGGAGGGGAAACGCAGATACGCAGTATTTT
cdr3_aa: CATSRLGTSGRGNADTQYF

j_call: TRBJ1-5
v_call: TRBV19
d_call: TRBD1
clone_size: .
cdr3_nt: TGTGCCAGTAGTCCACAGGGGGCGCTTAGCAATCAGCCCCAGCATTTT
cdr3_aa: CASSPQGALSNQPQHF

j_call: TRBJ1-3
v_call: TRBV6-6
d_call: .
clone_size: .
cdr3_nt: TGTGCCAGCATGCGGGACTCTTTTACCTCTGGAAACACCATATATTTT
cdr3_aa: CASMRDSFTSGNTIYF

j_call: TRBJ1-4
v_call: TRBV30
d_call: .
clone_size: .
cdr3_nt: TGTGCCTGGAGTGTAAAGGGTGGCGGCAGGGCGTCCGAAAAACTGTTTTTT
cdr3_aa: CAWSVKGGGRASEKLFF

j_call: TRBJ2-3
v_call: TRBV18
d_call: TRBD2
clone_size: once
cdr3_nt: TGTGCCAGCTCACCAATCCCGGGAGGGAGCACAGATACGCAGTATTTT
cdr3_aa: CASSPIPGGSTDTQYF

j_call: TRBJ1-1
v_call: TRBV28
d_call: .
clone_size: .
cdr3_nt: TGTGCCAGCAGGGATTTGAAAGCGGGGAACACTGAAGCTTTCTTT
cdr3_aa: CASRDLKAGNTEAFF

j_call: TRBJ2-2
v_call: TRBV4-3
d_call: .
clone_size: .
cdr3_nt: TGCGCCAGCAGCCCGGGGCGGGGAGCGGACACCGGGGAGCTGTTTTTT
cdr3_aa: CASSPGRGADTGELFF

j_call: TRBJ2-4
v_call: TRBV4-1
d_call: .
clone_size: .
cdr3_nt: TGCGCCAGCAGCCAAGATGGTGGAATCCAGTACTTC
cdr3_aa: CASSQDGGIQYF

j_call: TRBJ2-3
v_call: TRBV19
d_call: .
clone_size: few
cdr3_nt: TGTGCCAGTAGTACTCTCCCAGGACGGACCACAGATACGCAGTATTTT
cdr3_aa: CASSTLPGRTTDTQYF

j_call: TRBJ1-2
v_call: TRBV2
d_call: TRBD1
clone_size: few
cdr3_nt: TGTGCCAGCAGGACGGCGGGACAGCTTTTTAACTATGGCTACACCTTC
cdr3_aa: CASRTAGQLFNYGYTF

j_call: TRBJ2-5
v_call: TRBV5-4
d_call: .
clone_size: .
cdr3_nt: TGTGCCAGCAGCTCTGGACAATCGACTAGGCAGGAGACCCAGTACTTC
cdr3_aa: CASSSGQSTRQETQYF

j_call: TRBJ1-1
v_call: TRBV10-2
d_call: .
clone_size: few
cdr3_nt: TGCGCCAGCAGCCAGAACACTGAAGCTTTCTTT
cdr3_aa: CASSQNTEAFF

j_call: TRBJ2-7
v_call: TRBV28
d_call: TRBD1
clone_size: .
cdr3_nt: TGTGCCAGCAGTGAGGGACAGGGGGGATTCTACGAGCAGTACTTC
cdr3_aa: CASSEGQGGFYEQYF

j_call: TRBJ1-1
v_call: TRBV6-1
d_call: TRBD1
clone_size: .
cdr3_nt: TGTGCCAGCAGTGAACTAAGGGACAGAAACACTGAAGCTTTCTTT
cdr3_aa: CASSELRDRNTEAFF

j_call: TRBJ2-7
v_call: TRBV28
d_call: .
clone_size: .
cdr3_nt: TGTGCCAGCAGTTCTCTAGGAGGAAGCTACGAGCAGTACTTC
cdr3_aa: CASSSLGGSYEQYF

j_call: TRBJ2-5
v_call: TRBV18
d_call: .
clone_size: .
cdr3_nt: TGTGCCAGCTCACCCCCGCCGCGTGGGGAGACCCAGTACTTC
cdr3_aa: CASSPPPRGETQYF

j_call: TRBJ2-3
v_call: TRBV20-1
d_call: TRBD1
clone_size: .
cdr3_nt: TGCAGTGCCCCACAGGGGACGCAGTATTTT
cdr3_aa: CSAPQGTQYF

j_call: TRBJ1-1
v_call: TRBV27
d_call: .
clone_size: .
cdr3_nt: TGTGCCAGCAGTTTATTCGGCGGAGGATCCACTGAAGCTTTCTTT
cdr3_aa: CASSLFGGGSTEAFF

j_call: TRBJ2-7
v_call: TRBV7-6
d_call: TRBD2
clone_size: .
cdr3_nt: TGTGCCAGCAGCTTAGGGACTAGCGGGAGAGACGAGCAGTACTTC
cdr3_aa: CASSLGTSGRDEQYF

j_call: TRBJ1-5
v_call: TRBV4-1
d_call: .
clone_size: .
cdr3_nt: TGCGCCAGCAGCCTAGACAGATATTCTAACCTTGAACAGCCCCAGCATTTT
cdr3_aa: CASSLDRYSNLEQPQHF

j_call: TRBJ2-1
v_call: TRBV2
d_call: TRBD1
clone_size: .
cdr3_nt: TGTGCGCTAGGGGGCCCTTACAATGAGCAGTTCTTC
cdr3_aa: CALGGPYNEQFF

j_call: TRBJ2-1
v_call: TRBV4-3
d_call: TRBD1
clone_size: .
cdr3_nt: TGCGCCAGCAGCCGGGACAGTTACAATGAGCAGTTCTTC
cdr3_aa: CASSRDSYNEQFF

j_call: TRBJ2-7
v_call: TRBV7-8
d_call: .
clone_size: .
cdr3_nt: TGTGCCAGCAGCTTAGCCGCCCACTACGAGCAGTACTTC
cdr3_aa: CASSLAAHYEQYF

j_call: TRBJ1-1
v_call: TRBV28
d_call: .
clone_size: .
cdr3_nt: TGTGCCAGCATTGACCTGAACACTGAAGCTTTCTTT
cdr3_aa: CASIDLNTEAFF

j_call: TRBJ1-5
v_call: TRBV6-1
d_call: .
clone_size: .
cdr3_nt: TGTGCCAGCAGTGAAGCGCGCGGGGGTGGCAATCAGCCCCAGCATTTT
cdr3_aa: CASSEARGGGNQPQHF

j_call: TRBJ1-1
v_call: TRBV7-3
d_call: .
clone_size: .
cdr3_nt: TGTGCCAGCAGCACCCAGGGGACGGGCACTGAAGCTTTCTTT
cdr3_aa: CASSTQGTGTEAFF

j_call: TRBJ2-7
v_call: TRBV5-6
d_call: TRBD1
clone_size: .
cdr3_nt: TGTGCCAGCAGCTTGGAACAGGGGGCACGGTACGAGCAGTACTTC
cdr3_aa: CASSLEQGARYEQYF

j_call: TRBJ2-7
v_call: TRBV13
d_call: .
clone_size: .
cdr3_nt: TGTGCCAGCAGCCTCCCCTTTGAGGGAGCCAACGAGCAGTACTTC
cdr3_aa: CASSLPFEGANEQYF

j_call: TRBJ1-1
v_call: TRBV29-1
d_call: .
clone_size: .
cdr3_nt: TGCAGCGCCCCCGTGGGCGGGACTGAAGCTTTCTTT
cdr3_aa: CSAPVGGTEAFF